The 7 T cell receptor beta chains presented below share a single source sample, sequenced in a study of T cells in localized non-small cell lung cancer. Some clones are missing from TCRdb's copy, which holds only in-frame ones; the method was immunoSEQ multiplex PCR. The sample contains about 52,000 clones, 70% to 90% of which appear only once. Sequencing used PBMCs, obtained before any cancer treatment. The receptors here all came from a female donor with stage II lung adenocarcinoma.

This chain uses TRBV7-2 with TRBJ2-1; 14 nucleotides agree with TRBD2. The J segment lost 5 bases and the V segment lost 5 bases, leaving 2 bases of the junction unmatched. Germline V CDR1 and CDR2: SGHTA, FQGNSA. The CDR3 extends over 15 amino acids. CDR3: CASSLTSGGDNEQFF. Written as DNA, the CDR3 is TGTGCCAGCAGCCTGACTAGCGGGGGGGACAATGAGCAGTTCTTC.

The V gene is TRBV5-1, the J gene TRBJ1-1, with no clear D. This CDR3 is 16 amino acids long. The germline V gene has CDR1 SGHRS and CDR2 YFSETQ. Trimming pared 2 bases from V and 1 base from J, leaving 15 bases between. This CDR3 reads CASSFAPLPGNTEAFF. The CDR3 DNA sequence: TGCGCCAGCAGCTTTGCCCCCCTCCCAGGGAACACTGAAGCTTTCTTT.

This sequence joins TRBV5-1 and TRBJ1-1; D perhaps matches TRBD1 (5 bases). The V and J ends lost 3 bases and 5 bases respectively, with 14 bases between them. This CDR3 contains 14 residues. The germline V gene has CDR1 SGHRS and CDR2 YFSETQ. The CDR3 here is CASSSGAGGTEAFF. In DNA, the CDR3 is TGCGCCAGCAGCTCTGGGGCCGGTGGGACTGAAGCTTTCTTT.

This clone showed up just once. V usage is TRBV27 and J usage is TRBJ2-1, with TRBD1 matching over 10 bases. The CDR3 covers 15 residues. CDR1 is MNHEY, CDR2 SMNVEV, per germline (reference sequence). Trimming took 5 bases from V and 6 from J; bases not matched to a gene: 7. CDR3 in DNA: TGTGCCAGCAGTACGCCGGGACAGGGGATCAATGAGCAGTTCTTC. Translated, it gives CASSTPGQGINEQFF.

This clone has only a few counts. This rearrangement joins TRBV29-1 to TRBJ1-4, with no clear D. Trimming stripped 6 bases from V and 2 bases from J, with 13 bases between. Germline-derived CDR1 and CDR2 are SQVTM and ANQGSEA. This CDR3 is 14 amino acids long. The CDR3 DNA follows: TGCAGCGTGACCTCATCGGTTACTAATGAAAAACTGTTTTTT. This gives the protein CSVTSSVTNEKLFF.

This rearrangement joins TRBV5-1 to TRBJ1-6, with TRBD1 matching 9 bases. The V segment lost 3 bases and the J segment 7 bases; nucleotides outside the gene matches: 5. CDR3 size: 15 residues. Looked up from germline, CDR1 is SGHRS and CDR2 is YFSETQ. The CDR3 coding sequence is TGCGCCAGCAGCTGGTCGACAGGGGGAAATTCACCCCTCCACTTT. This translates into CASSWSTGGNSPLHF.

The J gene is TRBJ2-1, the V gene TRBV7-6, with a weak D call TRBD2 (5 bases). In germline, CDR1 is SGHVS, CDR2 FNYEAQ. V lost 7 bases and J 0 bases, leaving 16 bases between the germline ends. This CDR3 is 16 amino acids long. The CDR3: CASTPYRRDSYNEQFF. The CDR3, as DNA: TGTGCCAGCACCCCTTACCGTCGGGACTCCTACAATGAGCAGTTCTTC.